This TCR beta chain was sequenced in a study of monozygotic twins with inflammatory bowel disease. The CDR3 extends over 15 amino acids. CDR1 is MNHEY, CDR2 SVGEGT, per germline. By frequency, this clonotype registers medium-sized (0.01 to 0.1%). TCRdb processed the 5' RACE reads again and assigns one entry to each CDR3 protein, with no DNA. The sample is made up of 200,000 to 250,000 distinct CDR3 sequences, and the top ten hold around 7.7% of it. This sequence joins TRBV6-2 or TRBV6-3 and TRBJ2-1. Sequenced sample: blood. The origin of this receptor is a human donor with ulcerative colitis or Crohn's disease, or a healthy co-twin of an affected twin (not recorded which). Here the CDR3 reads CASSYYPLVYNEQFF.